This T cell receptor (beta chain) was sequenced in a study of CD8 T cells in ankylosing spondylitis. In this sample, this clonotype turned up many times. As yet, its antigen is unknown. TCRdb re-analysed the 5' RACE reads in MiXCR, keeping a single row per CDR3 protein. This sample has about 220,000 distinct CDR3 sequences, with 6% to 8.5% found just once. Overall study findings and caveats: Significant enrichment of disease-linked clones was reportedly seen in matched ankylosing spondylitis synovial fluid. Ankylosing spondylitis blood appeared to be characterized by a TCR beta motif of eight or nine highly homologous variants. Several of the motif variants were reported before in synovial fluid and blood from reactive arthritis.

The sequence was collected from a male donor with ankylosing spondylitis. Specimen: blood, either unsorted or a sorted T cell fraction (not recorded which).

The CDR3 sequence is CASSLSLLAGQETQYF. CDR3 nucleotide sequence: TGTGCCAGCAGTTTAAGTTTACTAGCGGGGCAAGAGACCCAGTACTTC. This rearrangement joins TRBV27 to TRBJ2-5, with 10 bases that match TRBD2. The CDR3 is made up of 16 amino acids. Per germline, CDR1 MNHEY and CDR2 SMNVEV (reference sequence). After removal of 2 bases from V and 2 bases from J, the junction contained 5 bases not matched to a gene.